This T cell receptor (beta chain) was captured in a study of T cells expressing NK-cell markers. Overall study: Sorted CD3+CD56+NKG2C+, CD3+CD56+NKG2C- and CD3+CD56-NKG2C+ T-cell subsets were beta-chain profiled. Seven sequenced donors out of eight were HCMV-seropositive, one seronegative.

Libraries used 5'RACE template switching adding universal primer site and UMIs. TCRdb reprocessed the 5' RACE reads and reports one entry per CDR3 protein, with no DNA. The sample table includes 150,000 to 160,000 distinct CDR3 sequences. CDR3 size: 13 residues. CDR1 SNHLY and CDR2 FYNNEI come from the germline V gene. This chain uses TRBV2 with TRBJ2-1; lacking DNA, the TRBD1 call made by TCRdb goes unchecked. Input material: blood T cells: a sorted CD56 or NKG2C T cell subset, CD4+ or CD8+ T cells, or bulk PBMC T cells (not recorded which). The sequence derives from a woman aged 45-65 years in good health. CDR3 loop: CASRGTEYNEQFF.